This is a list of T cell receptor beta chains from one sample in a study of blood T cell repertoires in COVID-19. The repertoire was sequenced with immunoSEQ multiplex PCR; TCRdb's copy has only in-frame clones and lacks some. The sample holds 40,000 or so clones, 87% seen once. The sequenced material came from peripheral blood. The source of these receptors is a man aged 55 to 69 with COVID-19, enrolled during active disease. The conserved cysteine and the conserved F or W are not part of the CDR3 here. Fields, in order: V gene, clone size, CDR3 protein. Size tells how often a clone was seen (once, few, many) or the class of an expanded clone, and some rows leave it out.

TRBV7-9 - ASSASRDRAKKRVTPLH
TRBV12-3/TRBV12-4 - ASSLEGRYGYT
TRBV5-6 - ASAEGVGADTQY
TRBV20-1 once SARDRSNQPQH
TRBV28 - ASTPGAVNTEAF
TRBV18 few ASSPQRGQEKLF
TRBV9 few ASSVDNSPYGYT
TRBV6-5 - ATRGQSNTEAF
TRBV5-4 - ASSLQKTVNTEAF
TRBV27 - ASSSRDRGHSDTQY
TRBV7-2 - ASIDRAKDNEQF
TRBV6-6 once ASSYDRGILNTEAF